Listed below are T cell receptor beta chains from one sample, sequenced in a study of OX40 agonist ivuxolimab in advanced cancers. This table comes from immunoSEQ multiplex PCR, and its TCRdb copy is limited to in-frame clones, with some not included. This sample has approximately 50,000 clones, with roughly 83% found just once. The sequencing here drew on CD4+ or CD8+ T cells sorted from blood, taken in a trial of the OX40 agonist ivuxolimab. The receptors come from an adult with an advanced solid tumor such as melanoma, head and neck, liver or kidney cancer. Both conserved end residues are part of each CDR3. A D gene is named only where the DNA matches it firmly. Only part of the rows carry a size: once, few, many, or a class if the clone is expanded.

- | - | TRBJ2-3 | TRBV5-5 | TGTGCCAGCAGCCGAGGCTTAGTAGATACGCAGTATTTT | CASSRGLVDTQYF
- | TRBD1 | TRBJ1-5 | TRBV6-1 | TGTGCCAGCAGGTCGGACAGGGTCCGGGCCCAGCCCCAGCATTTT | CASRSDRVRAQPQHF
- | - | TRBJ1-1 | TRBV19 | TGTGCCAGTAGTATAAGCGCAGGGGTGGCTTTCTTT | CASSISAGVAFF
once | - | TRBJ1-5 | TRBV5-7 | TGTGCCAGCAGTCGGAGAAAGGGACACCAGCATTTT | CASSRRKGHQHF
- | TRBD1 | TRBJ1-3 | TRBV5-1 | TGCGCCAGCAGCGCACAGGGGGTCTCTGGAAACACCATATATTTT | CASSAQGVSGNTIYF
once | - | TRBJ1-5 | TRBV6-1 | TGTGCCAGCAGTGGAGAAATGGGGGGGATTCAGCCCCAGCATTTT | CASSGEMGGIQPQHF
- | - | TRBJ2-7 | TRBV29-1 | TGCAGCGTTGAAGATCGAGGGTCGTCTCTGTACGAGCAGTACTTC | CSVEDRGSSLYEQYF
- | TRBD1 | TRBJ2-7 | TRBV7-8 | TGTGCCTCCAGGGCGGACAGGGGGAGCTCCTACGAGCAGTACTTC | CASRADRGSSYEQYF
- | - | TRBJ2-7 | TRBV5-6 | TGTGCCAGCAGGCACTACCTTTCGACTTTCTACGAGCAGTACTTC | CASRHYLSTFYEQYF
- | - | TRBJ2-1 | TRBV11-1 | TGTGCCAGCAGCTCATCAGACTTATATGAGCAGTTCTTC | CASSSSDLYEQFF
- | - | TRBJ1-6 | TRBV6-1 | TGTGCCAGCAGTGAGGGTTACTCCAATTCACCCCTCCACTTT | CASSEGYSNSPLHF
- | TRBD1 | TRBJ2-7 | TRBV28 | TGTGCCAGCAGTTCTAATCAGGGGGTACCATACGAGCAGTACTTC | CASSSNQGVPYEQYF
- | TRBD1 | TRBJ1-6 | TRBV6-1 | TGTGCCAGCAGTGAAAAGACAGGGTTGAATTCACCCCTCCACTTT | CASSEKTGLNSPLHF
- | TRBD2 | TRBJ2-7 | TRBV7-6 | TGTGCCAGCAGCCCCAGGACTAGCGGACCCTACGAGCAGTACTTC | CASSPRTSGPYEQYF
- | TRBD2 | TRBJ2-7 | TRBV18 | TGTGCCAGCTCGAAGCCGGGACTAGCCTACGAGCAGTACTTC | CASSKPGLAYEQYF
- | - | TRBJ2-7 | TRBV21-1 | TGTGCCAGCAGCAAATCCCCCTCGGGACTAGCGGGAGGTAGGGCCTACGAGCAGTACTTC | CASSKSPSGLAGGRAYEQYF
once | TRBD2 | TRBJ2-5 | TRBV4-1 | TGCGCCAGCAGCCGCAGTGGACTAGCGGGAGGAGAGACCCAGTACTTC | CASSRSGLAGGETQYF
- | - | TRBJ1-4 | TRBV2 | TGTGCCAGCATCGGGGCCGGAAGGAGGGAAAAACTGTTTTTT | CASIGAGRREKLFF
- | - | TRBJ1-3 | TRBV7-6 | TGTGCCAGCAGCTTAAAAGACTTTGGAAACACCATATATTTT | CASSLKDFGNTIYF
- | - | TRBJ2-1 | TRBV11-2 | TGTGCCAGCAGCTTACAGGCAGGGAGGAATGAGCAGTTCTTC | CASSLQAGRNEQFF
- | TRBD2 | TRBJ2-1 | TRBV19 | TGTGCCAGTAGTTCCTCCAGGACTAGCGGGAACACCTACAATGAGCAGTTCTTC | CASSSSRTSGNTYNEQFF
- | - | TRBJ2-7 | TRBV28 | TGTGCCAGCACAAGCACAAACCCCTACGAGCAGTACTTC | CASTSTNPYEQYF
- | - | TRBJ2-1 | TRBV12-2 | TGTGCAAGTCGCTTCCCCGGGACTAGCGACTGGAATGAGCAGTTCTTC | CASRFPGTSDWNEQFF
- | - | TRBJ1-1 | TRBV7-3 | TGTGCCAGCAGCTTAAACCCAGGGAACACTGAAGCTTTCTTT | CASSLNPGNTEAFF
- | - | TRBJ2-6 | TRBV5-1 | TGCGCCAGCAGCTTGGACACTCATGGGGCCAACGTCCTGACTTTC | CASSLDTHGANVLTF
few | TRBD1 | TRBJ2-7 | TRBV6-5 | TGTGCCAGCAGTTACTCGATGACAGGGGGCGCCTACGAGCAGTACTTC | CASSYSMTGGAYEQYF
- | TRBD2 | TRBJ2-1 | TRBV11-2 | TGTGCCAGCAGCCTTAGCGGGGCATTCTACAATGAGCAGTTCTTC | CASSLSGAFYNEQFF
few | - | TRBJ1-2 | TRBV6-1 | TGTGCCGCGGTAGCTAACTATGGCTACACCTTC | CAAVANYGYTF
- | - | TRBJ2-5 | TRBV28 | TGTGCCAGCCAGAGTTCCCAAGAGACCCAGTACTTC | CASQSSQETQYF
- | - | TRBJ1-6 | TRBV27 | TGTGCCAGCAGACCGGTACATAATTCACCCCTCCACTTT | CASRPVHNSPLHF
- | - | TRBJ1-1 | TRBV7-2 | TGTGCCAGCAGCGCTAACTCGAACACTGAAGCTTTCTTT | CASSANSNTEAFF
- | TRBD2 | TRBJ2-1 | TRBV29-1 | TGCAGCGTGGGAGGGAGGGGTAATGAGCAGTTCTTC | CSVGGRGNEQFF
- | TRBD2 | TRBJ2-2 | TRBV25-1 | TGTGCCAGCAGTCCCCGGGGGCTAGCGGGATCGTTCGGCGGGGAGCTGTTTTTT | CASSPRGLAGSFGGELFF
- | - | TRBJ2-5 | TRBV10-2 | TGCGCCAGCAGTGAGAAGGGGTGGGGGCGAGAGACCCAGTACTTC | CASSEKGWGRETQYF
- | TRBD2 | TRBJ2-3 | TRBV4-1 | TGCGCCAGCAGCCAAGGGACTAGCGGAGTCACAGATACGCAGTATTTT | CASSQGTSGVTDTQYF
- | TRBD1 | TRBJ1-1 | TRBV27 | TGTGCCAGCAGGAGGACAGGACTCATGAACACTGAAGCTTTCTTT | CASRRTGLMNTEAFF
few | TRBD1 | TRBJ1-3 | TRBV5-1 | TGCGCCAGCAGCTTTGAGACAGGGGGAAACACCATATATTTT | CASSFETGGNTIYF
- | TRBD2 | TRBJ2-1 | TRBV19 | TGTGCCAGTAGTACAAATACACTAGCGGGAGCGTTAGTTGGGCAGTTCTTC | CASSTNTLAGALVGQFF
- | - | TRBJ1-5 | TRBV6-4 | TGTGCCAGCAGTGAGAGCGGAGGCTATCAGCCCCAGCATTTT | CASSESGGYQPQHF
- | - | TRBJ1-5 | TRBV11-2 | TGTGCCAGCAGCTTAGATCTAAGGGGGGATCAGCCCCAGCATTTT | CASSLDLRGDQPQHF
- | - | TRBJ2-2 | TRBV5-1 | TGCGCCAGCAGCCCCACCCCCGGGGCCGGGGAGCTGTTTTTT | CASSPTPGAGELFF
many | TRBD1 | TRBJ2-1 | TRBV2 | TGTGCCAGCGTTAGGGACAGGGGCGATGAGCAGTTCTTC | CASVRDRGDEQFF
few | TRBD2 | TRBJ2-3 | TRBV4-1 | TGCGCCAGCAGCCAAGTCCCTTACGGGAGGGGGGATACGCAGTATTTT | CASSQVPYGRGDTQYF
- | TRBD1 | TRBJ2-3 | TRBV6-1 | TGTGCCAGCAAGGGACAGGGGGTTAGTCCAGATACGCAGTATTTT | CASKGQGVSPDTQYF
- | - | TRBJ1-2 | TRBV6-5 | TGTGCCAGCAGTTACTCTCGGGCCTATGGCTACACCTTC | CASSYSRAYGYTF
once | TRBD1 | TRBJ2-3 | TRBV10-3 | TGTGCCATCAGTCTAGGGACAGAGACAGATACGCAGTATTTT | CAISLGTETDTQYF
- | - | TRBJ2-1 | TRBV7-6 | TGTGCCAGCAGTGCTCAGGGCGGAGGGTACTACAATGAGCAGTTCTTC | CASSAQGGGYYNEQFF
- | TRBD2 | TRBJ2-5 | TRBV7-2 | TGTGCCAGCAGCTTAATGTCGGGACTAGCGGGACAAGAGACCCAGTACTTC | CASSLMSGLAGQETQYF
- | - | TRBJ2-2 | TRBV5-1 | TGCGCCAGCAGCTTGGGCGGCACCGAGGGGACCGGGGAGCTGTTTTTT | CASSLGGTEGTGELFF
- | - | TRBJ2-3 | TRBV5-4 | TGTGCCAGCAGCTTGACAAGCACAGATACGCAGTATTTT | CASSLTSTDTQYF